This TCR beta chain was sequenced for a study of patients and donors after allogeneic stem cell transplantation. The CDR3 is 16 residues long. Germline V gene data show CDR1 as SEHNR and CDR2 as FQNEAQ (reference sequence). TCRdb re-called the RT-PCR reads with MiXCR, one entry per CDR3 protein. The sample holds roughly 940,000 distinct CDR3 sequences, around 17% seen once. This clonotype was seen a handful of times. A junction boundary mismatches the germline segment, possibly from a read error. This sequence was found in a human donor who was either an allogeneic HSCT recipient or a stem cell or donor lymphocyte infusion donor (not recorded which). It is not recorded whose cells these are; they may come from a transplant donor. The genes are TRBV7-9 and TRBJ2-1; maybe TRBD2 (5 bases). Sequenced material: blood, either unsorted or a sorted T cell fraction (not recorded which). The CDR3 loop is CASRLGSRETYNEQFF. Written as DNA, the CDR3 is TGTGCCAGCAGATTAGGGAGCCGCGAAACCTACAATGAGCAGTTCTTC.